This T cell receptor beta chain comes out of a study of T cell responses to AZD1222 COVID-19 vaccine. TCRdb's copy holds only in-frame clones and misses some; the assay was immunoSEQ multiplex PCR. This table has about 200,000 clones, over 85% appearing once. The V gene lost 4 bases and the J gene lost 1 base, with 10 bases spanning the gap. The CDR3 runs to 14 residues. Germline V lookup: CDR1 SGHTA, CDR2 FQGTGA. The receptor was isolated from an adult who received the AZD1222 COVID-19 vaccine. V gene TRBV7-3 combines with J gene TRBJ1-1; D might be TRBD1 (5 bases). Sequencing was performed on peripheral blood, taken 28 days after the second AZD1222 dose. The CDR3 here is CASSSTTGNTEAFF. In nucleotides, the CDR3 is TGTGCCAGCAGCTCAACCACAGGGAACACTGAAGCTTTCTTT. Full variable domain (remainder filled in from reference TRBV7-3 and TRBJ1-1): GAGVSQTPSNKVTEKGKYVELRCDPISGHTALYWYRQSLGQGPEFLIYFQGTGAADDSGLPNDRFFAVRPEGSVSTLKIQRTERGDSAVYLCASSSTTGNTEAFFGQGTRLTVV.